The source of this T cell receptor (beta chain) is a study of blood T cell repertoires in COVID-19. About the research overall: Samples of COVID-19 (acute and convalescent) were obtained from the United States, Italy and Spain. The analysed material was cDNA or gDNA that came from T cells, B-cell-depleted T cells, or PBMCs.

CDR3 length equals 16 residues. In the original workflow: It was from reference gene primer amplification that nucleated cell counts were estimated. Clones were sequenced by immunoSEQ multiplex PCR, and TCRdb holds only the in-frame ones, with some missing. The V and J calls and the clone size are those of that table, but D and trimming were determined from the DNA. Of about 30,000 clones listed, approximately 85% were seen once; the top ten hold 7.5% to 10%. Sequenced: peripheral blood. The TCR originated in a man of 80 years or more with active COVID-19. This sequence joins TRBV21-1 and TRBJ1-1; the table's TRBD1 call for D was not verified on the DNA. TRBV21-1 is tagged as a pseudogene. DNA for the CDR3: TGTGCCAGCAATCCCCTGGGACAGCATCCCCCCACTGAAGCTTTCTTT. Its translation: CASNPLGQHPPTEAFF.